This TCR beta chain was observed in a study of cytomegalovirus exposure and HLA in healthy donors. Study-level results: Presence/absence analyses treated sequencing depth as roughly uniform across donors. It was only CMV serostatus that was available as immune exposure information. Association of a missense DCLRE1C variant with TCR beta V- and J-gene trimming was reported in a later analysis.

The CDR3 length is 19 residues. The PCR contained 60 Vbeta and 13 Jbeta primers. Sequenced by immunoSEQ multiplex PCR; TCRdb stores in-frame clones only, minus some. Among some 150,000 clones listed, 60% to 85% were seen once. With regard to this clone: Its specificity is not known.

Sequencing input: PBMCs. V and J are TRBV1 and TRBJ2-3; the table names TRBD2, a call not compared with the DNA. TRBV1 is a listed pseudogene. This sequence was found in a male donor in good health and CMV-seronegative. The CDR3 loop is CTSSSLLTSGATSTDTQYF. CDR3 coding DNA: TGCACCAGCAGCAGCCTCTTAACTAGCGGAGCCACTAGCACAGATACGCAGTATTTT.